Following are 24 T cell receptor beta chains from one sample sequenced in a study of shared clonotypes between healthy human individuals. TCRdb keeps only in-frame clones here, not all; method: immunoSEQ multiplex PCR. This table holds about 380,000 clones, roughly 96% found once. The sample taken for sequencing was memory CD8+ T cells sorted from blood. The subset denotes: CD45RO+ cells pooled with CCR7-negative TemRA cells. These receptors came from a man aged 25-45 years in good health.

This clone was detected only once. The junction and the germline gene differ at one end; a read error may be behind it. CDR3 sequence: CASSLKGQGVELAGGYEQYF. The CDR3 DNA reads as TGTGCTAGCAGCTTAAAGGGACAGGGCGTCGAACTAGCGGGAGGCTACGAGCAGTACTTC. The chain is built from TRBV7-7 and TRBJ2-7; 12 bases are shared with TRBD2. Per the germline V gene, CDR1 is SSHAT and CDR2 is FNYEAQ (reference sequence). The CDR3 has 20 amino acids. The variable domain in full, with the rest retrieved from reference TRBV7-7 and TRBJ2-7, is GAGVSQSPRYKVTKRGQDVTLRCDPISSHATLYWYQQALGQGPEFLTYFNYEAQPDKSGLPSDRFSAERPEGSISTLTIQRTEQRDSAMYRCASSLKGQGVELAGGYEQYFGPGTRLTVT.

The CDR3 sequence: CASSVPRAPLNTEAFF. DNA for the CDR3: TGTGCCAGCAGCGTCCCCCGGGCCCCATTGAACACTGAAGCTTTCTTT. The rearrangement links TRBV9 to TRBJ1-1; D unresolved. There are 16 residues in the CDR3. Germline CDR1 and CDR2: SGDLS and YYNGEE. V lost 2 bases and J 0 bases, leaving 14 bases between the germline ends.

This clone was seen just once. This chain links TRBV28 with TRBJ2-7; 7 bases are shared with TRBD1. The CDR3 spans 15 residues. Per the germline V gene, CDR1 is MDHEN and CDR2 is SYDVKM. V was clipped by 8 bases and J by 3 bases; unmatched bases: 13. The CDR3 spells CASLGTHRGLYEQYF. In DNA form, the CDR3 reads TGTGCCAGCTTGGGGACCCACAGGGGCCTCTACGAGCAGTACTTC. The whole variable domain, remainder taken from reference TRBV28 and TRBJ2-7, is DVKVTQSSRYLVKRTGEKVFLECVQDMDHENMFWYRQDPGLGLRLIYFSYDVKMKEKGDIPEGYSVSREKKERFSLILESASTNQTSMYLCASLGTHRGLYEQYFGPGTRLTVT.

Notes on this clone: Other nucleotide sequences from this sample produce the same CDR3. The chain joins TRBV7-9 to TRBJ2-3; unclear D gene. The CDR3 covers 12 residues. Trimming left V 4 bases short and J 2 bases short, with 4 bases between. Germline values: CDR1 SEHNR, CDR2 FQNEAQ (reference sequence). The CDR3 reads CASSSNTDTQYF. The DNA of the CDR3 is TGTGCCAGCAGCTCGAACACAGATACGCAGTATTTT.

V is TRBV9 and J is TRBJ2-5; 9 bases match TRBD1. Germline V gene sequence: CDR1 SGDLS, CDR2 YYNGEE. V lost 0 bases, J lost 5 bases, and 5 bases stayed unmatched. The CDR3 sequence is 15 residues long. CDR3 sequence reads: CASSVGDRVRETQYF. CDR3 nucleotides: TGTGCCAGCAGCGTAGGGGACAGGGTGAGGGAGACCCAGTACTTC.

In its sample, this clone was seen once. The chain links TRBV6-1 to TRBJ2-3; 13 bases map to TRBD2. V lost 4 bases to trimming and J lost 7 bases; unmatched junction nucleotides: 2. Germline V gives CDR1 MNHNS, CDR2 SASEGT. The CDR3 covers 14 residues. In DNA form, the CDR3 reads TGTGCCAGCAGTGCGGGACTAGCGGGGTATACGCAGTATTTT. It is translated as CASSAGLAGYTQYF.

The chain's CDR3 is CASSPPSLRLADLYNEQFF. For the CDR3, the DNA is TGTGCCAGCTCACCACCGAGTTTGCGACTAGCGGACCTGTACAATGAGCAGTTCTTC. This chain joins TRBV18 and TRBJ2-1; TRBD2 matches at 9 bases. The CDR3 has 19 residues. The V and J ends lost 0 bases and 4 bases, in that order; junction bases with no gene match: 13. Germline V gene sequence: CDR1 KGHSH, CDR2 LQKENI.

This sequence joins TRBV28 and TRBJ2-2; 11 bases are shared with TRBD1. CDR1 is MDHEN and CDR2 is SYDVKM in the germline V gene. The CDR3 spans 14 residues. V was clipped by 6 bases and J by 7 bases; unmatched bases: 4. Here the CDR3 reads CASRDRGRGGELFF. The CDR3, as DNA: TGTGCCAGCAGGGACAGGGGGCGCGGCGGGGAGCTGTTTTTT.

The chain is built from TRBV28 and TRBJ1-5; D may be TRBD1 (5 bases). This CDR3 has 14 residues. The germline V gene encodes CDR1 MDHEN and CDR2 SYDVKM. Trimming shortened V by 4 bases and J by 5 bases, and 12 bases separated the two germline ends. CDR3 sequence: CASSWPGRYQPQHF. The CDR3 DNA reads as TGTGCCAGCAGTTGGCCAGGGAGGTATCAGCCCCAGCATTTT.

V gene TRBV7-2 combines with J gene TRBJ2-3, with unresolved D. The germline V gene encodes CDR1 SGHTA and CDR2 FQGNSA. The CDR3 is made up of 15 amino acids. Trimming left V 0 bases short and J 5 bases short, with 12 bases between. CDR3 coding DNA: TGTGCCAGCAGCTTAGCGCTTGCGGTTATAGATACGCAGTATTTT. As protein: CASSLALAVIDTQYF.

This chain links TRBV7-2 with TRBJ1-5, with D maybe TRBD1 (6 bases). The CDR3 spans 15 residues. With 5 bases removed from V and 6 bases from J, the gap between germline ends came to 17 bases. Germline-derived CDR1 and CDR2 are SGHTA and FQGNSA. The CDR3: CASSAVGGLSQPQHF. The DNA for the CDR3 is TGTGCCAGCAGCGCCGTGGGGGGGCTTTCTCAGCCCCAGCATTTT.

V gene TRBV10-3 combines with J gene TRBJ2-7; TRBD2 aligns across 9 bases. The length of the CDR3 is 15 residues. Germline V lookup: CDR1 ENHRY, CDR2 SYGVKD. V dropped 3 bases and J dropped 0; count of bases not matched to a gene: 3. CDR3 nucleotide sequence: TGTGCCATCAGTGAAAAGCGGGAGGACTCCTACGAGCAGTACTTC. Its translation is CAISEKREDSYEQYF.

The chain recombines TRBV27 with TRBJ2-1, with a weak D call TRBD1 (6 bases). This CDR3 region has 11 residues. CDR1 is MNHEY, CDR2 SMNVEV, per germline (reference sequence). V was trimmed by 8 bases and J by 7 bases, leaving 9 bases between them. The CDR3 protein is CASLDRNEQFF. The CDR3 bases are TGTGCCAGCCTAGACAGGAATGAGCAGTTCTTC.

The V and J genes are TRBV9 and TRBJ2-3; a weak D match, TRBD2 (6 bases). V was trimmed by 0 bases and J by 3 bases, leaving 11 bases between them. CDR1 is SGDLS and CDR2 is YYNGEE in the germline V gene. CDR3 length: 15 residues. In nucleotides, the CDR3 is TGTGCCAGCAGCGTAGCAGCTGGGAGGACAGATACGCAGTATTTT. Protein: CASSVAAGRTDTQYF.

V gene TRBV4-2 combines with J gene TRBJ2-7; D is tentatively TRBD1 or TRBD2 (5 bases each). The germline V gene encodes CDR1 LGHNA and CDR2 YNFKEQ. V lost 8 bases, J lost 0 bases, and 11 bases lay in between. The CDR3 spans 13 residues. Here the CDR3 reads CASSKGSSYEQYF. The CDR3, as DNA: TGTGCCAGCTCGAAGGGGAGCTCCTACGAGCAGTACTTC.

V and J are TRBV5-8 and TRBJ1-2, with D tentatively TRBD1 (6 bases). Trimming cost V 3 bases and J 4 bases, with 13 bases left between them. The germline V gene encodes CDR1 SGHTS and CDR2 YDEGEE. The CDR3 extends over 14 amino acids. The CDR3 sequence is CASSWGGQIYGYTF. DNA of the CDR3: TGTGCCAGCAGCTGGGGGGGGCAGATCTATGGCTACACCTTC.

This clone was seen a single time. The chain combines TRBV5-5 with TRBJ2-5; TRBD1 agrees at 9 bases. Losses at the gene ends were 4 bases for V and 5 bases for J; bases not matched to a gene: 3. The germline gives CDR1 SGHKS, CDR2 YYEKEE (reference sequence). The CDR3 is 13 amino acids. The CDR3 region is CASSGTGKETQYF. The CDR3 nucleotides read TGTGCCAGCAGCGGGACAGGGAAGGAGACCCAGTACTTC.

This rearrangement joins TRBV2 to TRBJ1-3, with 9 bases lining up with TRBD1. CDR1 is SNHLY, CDR2 FYNNEI, per germline. Trimming took 6 bases from V and 2 from J; bases not matched to a gene: 5. This CDR3 has 15 amino acids. CDR3 protein: CASSGQGRTGNTIYF. CDR3 DNA: TGTGCCAGCAGCGGACAGGGGAGGACTGGAAACACCATATATTTT.

The chain couples TRBV29-1 to TRBJ2-7, with 8 bases that match TRBD2. V was pared by 4 bases and J by 4 bases, with 3 bases of the junction left unmatched. Germline CDR1 and CDR2: SQVTM and ANQGSEA. The CDR3 spans 12 residues. CDR3: CSVGTSSYEQYF. CDR3 nucleotides: TGCAGCGTTGGGACTAGCTCGTACGAGCAGTACTTC.

The V call is TRBV25-1, the J call TRBJ2-7; tentative D call: TRBD1 (6 bases). CDR3 length: 13 amino acids. Deletions cut 2 bases from V and 3 bases from J, with 8 bases between. CDR1 and CDR2 from the germline V gene are MGHDK and SYGVNS. This chain's CDR3 is CASSEGGYYEQYF. The CDR3 DNA sequence: TGTGCCAGCAGTGAAGGGGGCTACTACGAGCAGTACTTC.

The chain uses TRBV9 and TRBJ1-4; D gene ambiguous. V lost 4 bases to trimming and J lost 8 bases, with 15 bases between them. This CDR3 is built from 14 residues. CDR1 and CDR2 (germline): SGDLS, YYNGEE. The CDR3 DNA reads as TGTGCCAGCAGCCCGCAGGTTTCTAGGGAAAAACTGTTTTTT. This codes for CASSPQVSREKLFF.

CDR3 nucleotide sequence: TGTGCCAGCAGTACAGGGGACGAAAAACTGTTTTTT. Translation: CASSTGDEKLFF. The genes are TRBV28 and TRBJ1-4; 7 nucleotides align to TRBD1. The CDR3 has 12 residues. The junction had 2 bases not matched to a gene; V was cut back by 5 bases and J by 8 bases. Germline CDR1 and CDR2: MDHEN and SYDVKM.

V gene TRBV28 combines with J gene TRBJ1-4, with 12 bases matching TRBD1. From germline, CDR1 is MDHEN and CDR2 SYDVKM. The CDR3 is 14 amino acids. With 8 bases clipped from V and 7 bases from J, the junction kept 5 bases outside the gene matches. The CDR3 loop is CASGDRGLIEKLFF. The CDR3 region has the DNA TGTGCCAGCGGGGACAGGGGGCTAATTGAAAAACTGTTTTTT.

The chain links TRBV5-1 to TRBJ2-6; D gene unclear. The CDR3 length is 18 residues. Germline CDR1 reads SGHRS; CDR2 reads YFSETQ. V gave up 4 bases and J gave up 0 bases, with 17 bases separating them. The CDR3 DNA sequence: TGCGCCAGCAGCCCAAAAGGGTCTGCCTTCTCTGGGGCCAACGTCCTGACTTTC. As protein: CASSPKGSAFSGANVLTF.